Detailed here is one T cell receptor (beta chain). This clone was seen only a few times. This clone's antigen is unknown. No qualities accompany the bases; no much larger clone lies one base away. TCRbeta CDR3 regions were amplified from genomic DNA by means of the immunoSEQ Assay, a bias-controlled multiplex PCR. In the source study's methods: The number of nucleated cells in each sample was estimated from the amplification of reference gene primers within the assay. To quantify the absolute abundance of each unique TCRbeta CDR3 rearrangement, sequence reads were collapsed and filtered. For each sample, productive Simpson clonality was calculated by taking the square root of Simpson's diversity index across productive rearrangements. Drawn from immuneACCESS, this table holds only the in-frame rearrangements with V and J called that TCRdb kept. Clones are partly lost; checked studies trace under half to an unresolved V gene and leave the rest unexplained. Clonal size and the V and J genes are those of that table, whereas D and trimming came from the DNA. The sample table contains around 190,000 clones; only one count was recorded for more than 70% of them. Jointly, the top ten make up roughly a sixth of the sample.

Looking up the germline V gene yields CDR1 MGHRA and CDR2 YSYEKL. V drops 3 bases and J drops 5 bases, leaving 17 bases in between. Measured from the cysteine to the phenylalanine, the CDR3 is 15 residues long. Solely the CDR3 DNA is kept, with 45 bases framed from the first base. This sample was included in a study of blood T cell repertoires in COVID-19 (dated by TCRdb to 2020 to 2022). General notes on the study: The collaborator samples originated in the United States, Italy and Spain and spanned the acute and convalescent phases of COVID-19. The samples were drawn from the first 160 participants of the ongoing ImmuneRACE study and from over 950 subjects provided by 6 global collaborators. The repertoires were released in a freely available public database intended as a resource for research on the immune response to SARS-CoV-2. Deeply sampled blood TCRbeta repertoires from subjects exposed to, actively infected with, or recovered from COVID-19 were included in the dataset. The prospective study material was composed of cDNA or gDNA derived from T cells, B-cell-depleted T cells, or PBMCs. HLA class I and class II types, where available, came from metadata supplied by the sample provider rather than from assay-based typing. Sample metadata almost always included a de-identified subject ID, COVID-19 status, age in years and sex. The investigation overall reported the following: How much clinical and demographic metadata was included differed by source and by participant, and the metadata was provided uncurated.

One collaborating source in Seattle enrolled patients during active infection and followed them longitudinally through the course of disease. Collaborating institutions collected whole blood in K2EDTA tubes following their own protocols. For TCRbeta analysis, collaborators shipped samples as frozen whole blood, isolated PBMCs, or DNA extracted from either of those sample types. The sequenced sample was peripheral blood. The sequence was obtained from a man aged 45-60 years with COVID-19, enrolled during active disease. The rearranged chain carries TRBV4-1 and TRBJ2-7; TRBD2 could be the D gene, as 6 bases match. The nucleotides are TGCGCCAGCAGCCAGGGACGGACTACTTGGGACGAGCAGTACTTC. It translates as CASSQGRTTWDEQYF.